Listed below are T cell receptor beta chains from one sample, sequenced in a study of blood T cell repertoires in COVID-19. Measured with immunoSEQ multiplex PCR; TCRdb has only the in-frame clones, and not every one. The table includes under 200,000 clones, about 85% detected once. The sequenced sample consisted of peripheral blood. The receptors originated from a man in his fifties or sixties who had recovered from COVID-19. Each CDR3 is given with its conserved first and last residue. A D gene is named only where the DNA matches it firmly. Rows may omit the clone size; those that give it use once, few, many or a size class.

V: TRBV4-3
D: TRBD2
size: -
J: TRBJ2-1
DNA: TGCGCCAGCAGCCTTAGCGGGGGGTCCTACAATGAGCAGTTCTTC
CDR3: CASSLSGGSYNEQFF

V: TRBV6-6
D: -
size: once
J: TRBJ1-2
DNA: TGTGCCAGCAGTTACTCGTGGGGAGACGGCGGCTACACCTTC
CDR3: CASSYSWGDGGYTF

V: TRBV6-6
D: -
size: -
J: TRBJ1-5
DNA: TGTGCCAGCACTCCACGGGGGGGAGGTCAGCCCCAGCATTTT
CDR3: CASTPRGGGQPQHF

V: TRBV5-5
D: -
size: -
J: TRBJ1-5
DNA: TGTGCCAGCAGCCAGGGGACGGGCTCATATAGCAATCAGCCCCAGCATTTT
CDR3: CASSQGTGSYSNQPQHF

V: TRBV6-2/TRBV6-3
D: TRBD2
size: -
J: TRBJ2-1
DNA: TGTGCCAGCAGTTACTCCCCCCAGCGGGGGGATTACAATGAGCAGTTCTTC
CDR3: CASSYSPQRGDYNEQFF

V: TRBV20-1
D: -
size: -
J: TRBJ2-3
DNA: TGCAGTGCTAGTTCCTTGGCTTCCGAAAACACAGATACGCAGTATTTT
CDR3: CSASSLASENTDTQYF

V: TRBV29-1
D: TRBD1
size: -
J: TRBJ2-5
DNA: TGCAGCGTGGCCGGGACAGGGGATCCAGAGACCCAGTACTTC
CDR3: CSVAGTGDPETQYF

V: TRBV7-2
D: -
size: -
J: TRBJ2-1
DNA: TGTGCCAGCAGCTTAGCTGTAATGAATGAGCAGTTCTTC
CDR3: CASSLAVMNEQFF

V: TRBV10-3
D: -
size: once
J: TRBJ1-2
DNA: TGTGCCATCAGTGAGCTGGCCTATGGCTACACCTTC
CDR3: CAISELAYGYTF

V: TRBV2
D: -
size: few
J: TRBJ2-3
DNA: TGTGCCAGCGCACTTACTGGGCACAACACAGATACGCAGTATTTT
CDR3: CASALTGHNTDTQYF

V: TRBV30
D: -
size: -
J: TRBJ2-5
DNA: TGTGCCTGGGATCCGGGACAAGAGACCCAGTACTTC
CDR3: CAWDPGQETQYF

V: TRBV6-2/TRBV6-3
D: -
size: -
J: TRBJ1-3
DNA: TGTGCCAGCAGTTACTCCCGTGGAAACACCATATATTTT
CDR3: CASSYSRGNTIYF

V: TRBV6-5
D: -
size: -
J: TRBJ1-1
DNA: TGTGCCAGCAGTCTCTCGTCCGGAGTGAACACTGAAGCTTTCTTT
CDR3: CASSLSSGVNTEAFF

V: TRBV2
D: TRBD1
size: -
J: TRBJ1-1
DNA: TGTGCCAGCAGTGAAGAACGGGACAGTGAAGCTTTCTTT
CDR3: CASSEERDSEAFF

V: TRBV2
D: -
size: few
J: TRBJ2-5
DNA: TGTGCCAGCAGTGTTGGTCCCCGGGGGGAGACCCAGTACTTC
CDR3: CASSVGPRGETQYF

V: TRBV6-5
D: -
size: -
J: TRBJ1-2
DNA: TGTGCCAGCAGGCCTGAAGGGGTCGGTAACTATGGCTACACCTTC
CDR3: CASRPEGVGNYGYTF

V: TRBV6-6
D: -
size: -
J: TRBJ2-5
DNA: TGTGCCAGCAGTTCCCCGGGCGGGGGCAGTGAGACCCAGTACTTC
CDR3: CASSSPGGGSETQYF

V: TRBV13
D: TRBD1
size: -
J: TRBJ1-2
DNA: TGTGCCAGCAGCCCGCTGGGACAGGGCCTAGGGGGCTACACCTTC
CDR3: CASSPLGQGLGGYTF

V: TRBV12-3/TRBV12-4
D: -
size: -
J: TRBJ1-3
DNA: TGTGCCAGCAGTTTTATGTACACCATATATTTT
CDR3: CASSFMYTIYF

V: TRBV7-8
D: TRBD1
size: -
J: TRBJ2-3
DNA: TGTGCCAGCAGCCAGACCGGGACAGGGGGCACAGATACGCAGTATTTT
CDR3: CASSQTGTGGTDTQYF

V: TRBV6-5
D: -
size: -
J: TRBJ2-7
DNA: TGTGCCAGCAGTTCGCAAGGGGCCTCCTACGAGCAGTACTTC
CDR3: CASSSQGASYEQYF

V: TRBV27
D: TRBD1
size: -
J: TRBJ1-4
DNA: TGTGCCAGCACCGAATTGGGCCAAGGGGGCCAGGAAAAACTGTTTTTT
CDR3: CASTELGQGGQEKLFF

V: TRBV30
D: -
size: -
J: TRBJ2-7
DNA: TGTGCCTGGAGTGTTCTCAATACAGGGAGCGAGCAGTACTTC
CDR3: CAWSVLNTGSEQYF

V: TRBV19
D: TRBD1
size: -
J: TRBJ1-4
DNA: TGTGCCAGTAGTATAGATCAAGGAACAGGGGAGACTAATGAAAAACTGTTTTTT
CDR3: CASSIDQGTGETNEKLFF

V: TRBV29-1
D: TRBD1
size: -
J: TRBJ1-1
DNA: TGCAGCGTTGAAACATTAGATAGGACAGGGGAAGCTTTCTTT
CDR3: CSVETLDRTGEAFF

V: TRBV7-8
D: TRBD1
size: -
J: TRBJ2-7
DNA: TGTGCCAGCAGCTTAGTGCCGACAGGGTTTGGACCCTACGAGCAGTACTTC
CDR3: CASSLVPTGFGPYEQYF

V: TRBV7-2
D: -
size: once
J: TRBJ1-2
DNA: TGTGCCAGCAGCTCCAGCGCGGGGTATGGCTACACCTTC
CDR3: CASSSSAGYGYTF

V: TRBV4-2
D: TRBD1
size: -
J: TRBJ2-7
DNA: TGTGCCAGCAGCCAGGCCACGGGACAGGGGGCTTACGAGCAGTACTTC
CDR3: CASSQATGQGAYEQYF

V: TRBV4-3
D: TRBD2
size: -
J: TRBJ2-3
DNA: TGCGCCAGCAGCCAAGCTAGCGGGGGGTTAGATACGCAGTATTTT
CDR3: CASSQASGGLDTQYF

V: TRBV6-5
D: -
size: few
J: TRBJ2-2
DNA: TGTGCCAGCAGCCGGGGCACCGGGGAGCTGTTTTTT
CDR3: CASSRGTGELFF

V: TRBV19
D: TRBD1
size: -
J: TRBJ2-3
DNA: TGTGCCAGTAGTAACCGGGACAGGGGAGATACGCAGTATTTT
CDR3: CASSNRDRGDTQYF

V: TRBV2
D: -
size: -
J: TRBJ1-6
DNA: TGTGCCAGCAGTGCAGGGATCTATAATTCACCCCTCCACTTT
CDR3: CASSAGIYNSPLHF

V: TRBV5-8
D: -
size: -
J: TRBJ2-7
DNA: TGTGCCAGCAGCTTGGCCCAAGGACACCTTCCCTACGAGCAGTACTTC
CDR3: CASSLAQGHLPYEQYF

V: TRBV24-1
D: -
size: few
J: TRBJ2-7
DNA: TGTGCCACCAGTGATTTGCGGGGCGAGCAGTACTTC
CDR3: CATSDLRGEQYF

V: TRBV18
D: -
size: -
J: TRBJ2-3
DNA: TGTGCCAGCTCACCGCGGCGGGGAAGCACAGATACGCAGTATTTT
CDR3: CASSPRRGSTDTQYF

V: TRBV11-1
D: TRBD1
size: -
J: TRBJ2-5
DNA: TGTGCCAGCAGCTTAGCCCGGGGACAGGGGAAAGAGACCCAGTACTTC
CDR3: CASSLARGQGKETQYF